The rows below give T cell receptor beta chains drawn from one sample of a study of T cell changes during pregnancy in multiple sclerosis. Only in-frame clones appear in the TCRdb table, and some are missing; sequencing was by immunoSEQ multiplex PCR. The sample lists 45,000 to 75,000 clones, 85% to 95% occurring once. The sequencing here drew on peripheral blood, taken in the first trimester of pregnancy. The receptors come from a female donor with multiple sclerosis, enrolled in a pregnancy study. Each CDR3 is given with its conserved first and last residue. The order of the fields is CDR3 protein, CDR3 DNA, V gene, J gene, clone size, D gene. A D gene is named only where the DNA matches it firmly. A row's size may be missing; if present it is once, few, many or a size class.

CDR3aa: CASSPGYLTYEQYF; CDR3nt: TGTGCCAGCTCACCGGGCTACCTAACCTACGAGCAGTACTTC; v_gene: TRBV18; j_gene: TRBJ2-7; abundance: NA; d_gene: NA
CDR3aa: CASSLGQGDPRGYTF; CDR3nt: TGCGCCAGCAGCCTAGGACAGGGGGACCCCCGGGGCTACACCTTC; v_gene: TRBV5-1; j_gene: TRBJ1-2; abundance: NA; d_gene: TRBD1
CDR3aa: CASSGAPGRGQPQHF; CDR3nt: TGTGCCAGCAGCGGCGCCCCAGGGCGGGGGCAGCCCCAGCATTTT; v_gene: TRBV5-6; j_gene: TRBJ1-5; abundance: NA; d_gene: NA
CDR3aa: CASSSQATGELFF; CDR3nt: TGTGCCAGCAGCTCACAGGCAACCGGGGAGCTGTTTTTT; v_gene: TRBV7-9; j_gene: TRBJ2-2; abundance: NA; d_gene: NA
CDR3aa: CATSRSGTGRGDGYTF; CDR3nt: TGTGCCACCAGCAGGAGTGGGACAGGGAGAGGGGATGGCTACACCTTC; v_gene: TRBV15; j_gene: TRBJ1-2; abundance: many; d_gene: TRBD1
CDR3aa: CASSLSREASSYNSPLHF; CDR3nt: TGCGCCAGCAGCTTAAGCAGGGAAGCGAGCTCCTATAATTCACCCCTCCACTTT; v_gene: TRBV5-1; j_gene: TRBJ1-6; abundance: NA; d_gene: NA
CDR3aa: CASSFRTGGTPLHF; CDR3nt: TGTGCCAGCAGCTTTAGGACAGGGGGAACACCCCTCCACTTT; v_gene: TRBV7-9; j_gene: TRBJ1-6; abundance: NA; d_gene: TRBD1
CDR3aa: CAIRRENQPQHF; CDR3nt: TGTGCCATCAGGAGGGAGAATCAGCCCCAGCATTTT; v_gene: TRBV10-3; j_gene: TRBJ1-5; abundance: once; d_gene: NA
CDR3aa: CASSSNRAYGYTF; CDR3nt: TGTGCCAGCTCATCTAACAGGGCCTATGGCTACACCTTC; v_gene: TRBV18; j_gene: TRBJ1-2; abundance: NA; d_gene: NA
CDR3aa: CASSLSGREGRSETQYF; CDR3nt: TGTGCCAGCAGTTTATCCGGGAGAGAGGGTAGGTCGGAGACCCAGTACTTC; v_gene: TRBV27; j_gene: TRBJ2-5; abundance: NA; d_gene: NA
CDR3aa: CASREGAGSRVEQYF; CDR3nt: TGTGCCAGCAGGGAGGGCGCAGGGTCACGGGTAGAGCAGTACTTC; v_gene: TRBV6-5; j_gene: TRBJ2-7; abundance: NA; d_gene: NA
CDR3aa: CAISEGSHYEQYF; CDR3nt: TGTGCCATCAGTGAGGGCAGTCACTACGAGCAGTACTTC; v_gene: TRBV10-3; j_gene: TRBJ2-7; abundance: NA; d_gene: NA
CDR3aa: CASSPTWGGGGIPPYEQYF; CDR3nt: TGCGCCAGCAGCCCAACATGGGGCGGAGGGGGCATCCCCCCCTACGAGCAGTACTTC; v_gene: TRBV4-3; j_gene: TRBJ2-7; abundance: NA; d_gene: NA
CDR3aa: CAISDSSGANVLTF; CDR3nt: TGTGCCATCAGTGACAGCTCTGGGGCCAACGTCCTGACTTTC; v_gene: TRBV10-3; j_gene: TRBJ2-6; abundance: NA; d_gene: NA
CDR3aa: CASSSHVGGKGYGYTF; CDR3nt: TGTGCCAGCAGCTCCCATGTAGGGGGCAAGGGCTATGGCTACACCTTC; v_gene: TRBV7-2; j_gene: TRBJ1-2; abundance: NA; d_gene: TRBD1
CDR3aa: CASSIGGPNQPQHF; CDR3nt: TGTGCCAGTAGTATAGGGGGCCCCAATCAGCCCCAGCATTTT; v_gene: TRBV19; j_gene: TRBJ1-5; abundance: NA; d_gene: NA
CDR3aa: CASAGWGELFF; CDR3nt: TGTGCTAGTGCCGGGTGGGGGGAGCTGTTTTTT; v_gene: TRBV12-5; j_gene: TRBJ2-2; abundance: NA; d_gene: NA
CDR3aa: CASSLGAGPHF; CDR3nt: TGTGCCAGCAGCTTAGGGGCAGGGCCCCACTTT; v_gene: TRBV11-2; j_gene: TRBJ1-6; abundance: NA; d_gene: NA
CDR3aa: CASSRTSTGGAFF; CDR3nt: TGCGCCAGCAGCCGCACCTCGACAGGGGGAGCTTTCTTT; v_gene: TRBV4-1; j_gene: TRBJ1-1; abundance: NA; d_gene: TRBD1
CDR3aa: CASSLEPLTEAFF; CDR3nt: TGTGCCAGCAGCTTAGAACCACTTACTGAAGCTTTCTTT; v_gene: TRBV7-9; j_gene: TRBJ1-1; abundance: NA; d_gene: NA
CDR3aa: CASRPSGIVGAFF; CDR3nt: TGTGCCAGCCGACCGTCAGGAATCGTGGGTGCTTTCTTT; v_gene: TRBV6-5; j_gene: TRBJ1-1; abundance: once; d_gene: NA
CDR3aa: CASSGTSFAYEQYF; CDR3nt: TGTGCCAGCAGTGGGACTAGCTTCGCCTACGAGCAGTACTTC; v_gene: TRBV2; j_gene: TRBJ2-7; abundance: NA; d_gene: TRBD2
CDR3aa: CASSLGTNAYNSPLHF; CDR3nt: TGTGCCAGTAGTCTTGGCACCAACGCATATAATTCACCCCTCCACTTT; v_gene: TRBV19; j_gene: TRBJ1-6; abundance: NA; d_gene: NA
CDR3aa: CASSVYETGEGTF; CDR3nt: TGTGCCAGCAGCGTTTATGAGACGGGGGAGGGCACCTTC; v_gene: TRBV9; j_gene: TRBJ1-2; abundance: NA; d_gene: NA
CDR3aa: CASSRGQGYTDTQYF; CDR3nt: TGTGCCAGCAGCCGGGGACAGGGGTACACAGATACGCAGTATTTT; v_gene: TRBV6-5; j_gene: TRBJ2-3; abundance: NA; d_gene: TRBD1
CDR3aa: CASSFGGQETQYF; CDR3nt: TGTGCCAGCAGTTTCGGGGGTCAAGAGACCCAGTACTTC; v_gene: TRBV27; j_gene: TRBJ2-5; abundance: NA; d_gene: NA
CDR3aa: CASSESHRNPGGELFF; CDR3nt: TGTGCCAGCAGTGAAAGTCACAGGAACCCCGGCGGGGAGCTGTTTTTT; v_gene: TRBV6-1; j_gene: TRBJ2-2; abundance: NA; d_gene: NA
CDR3aa: CASSVGVGETQYF; CDR3nt: TGTGCCAGCAGTGTAGGGGTCGGGGAGACCCAGTACTTC; v_gene: TRBV2; j_gene: TRBJ2-5; abundance: NA; d_gene: NA
CDR3aa: CASSPTGMGGEKLFF; CDR3nt: TGTGCCAGCAGCCCGACGGGGATGGGAGGTGAAAAACTGTTTTTT; v_gene: TRBV7-3; j_gene: TRBJ1-4; abundance: NA; d_gene: NA
CDR3aa: CASMPWGRGGQETQYF; CDR3nt: TGTGCTAGCATGCCTTGGGGGCGGGGGGGTCAAGAGACCCAGTACTTC; v_gene: TRBV7-7; j_gene: TRBJ2-5; abundance: NA; d_gene: TRBD2
CDR3aa: CASSQGWRDQPQHF; CDR3nt: TGCGCCAGCAGCCAAGGGTGGAGGGATCAGCCCCAGCATTTT; v_gene: TRBV4-1; j_gene: TRBJ1-5; abundance: few; d_gene: NA
CDR3aa: CASSTTVVYGYTF; CDR3nt: TGTGCCAGTAGTACGACAGTGGTCTATGGCTACACCTTC; v_gene: TRBV19; j_gene: TRBJ1-2; abundance: NA; d_gene: NA
CDR3aa: CASTRGTPYEQYF; CDR3nt: TGTGCCAGCACCCGGGGAACCCCGTACGAGCAGTACTTC; v_gene: TRBV6-6; j_gene: TRBJ2-7; abundance: NA; d_gene: NA
CDR3aa: CASSQDLGEQSWEEAFF; CDR3nt: TGCGCCAGCAGCCAAGATCTGGGAGAACAGTCCTGGGAGGAAGCTTTCTTT; v_gene: TRBV4-3; j_gene: TRBJ1-1; abundance: NA; d_gene: NA
CDR3aa: CASSVSNRAKNTGELFF; CDR3nt: TGTGCCAGCAGCGTGTCCAACAGGGCAAAGAACACCGGGGAGCTGTTTTTT; v_gene: TRBV9; j_gene: TRBJ2-2; abundance: NA; d_gene: NA
CDR3aa: CASSPDRGHQPQHF; CDR3nt: TGTGCCAGCAGCCCGGACAGGGGTCATCAGCCCCAGCATTTT; v_gene: TRBV6-1; j_gene: TRBJ1-5; abundance: few; d_gene: TRBD1
CDR3aa: CASSVGSSYNSPLHF; CDR3nt: TGTGCCAGCAGTGTGGGGAGCTCCTATAATTCACCCCTCCACTTT; v_gene: TRBV2; j_gene: TRBJ1-6; abundance: NA; d_gene: NA
CDR3aa: CASSHLAGGQETQYF; CDR3nt: TGTGCCAGCAGCCACCTAGCGGGGGGGCAAGAGACCCAGTACTTC; v_gene: TRBV11-2; j_gene: TRBJ2-5; abundance: NA; d_gene: TRBD2
CDR3aa: CATSRGYEQFF; CDR3nt: TGTGCCACCAGCCGGGGGTATGAGCAGTTCTTC; v_gene: TRBV19; j_gene: TRBJ2-1; abundance: NA; d_gene: NA
CDR3aa: CASSQGDRNTEAFF; CDR3nt: TGCGCCAGCAGCCAAGGAGACAGGAACACTGAAGCTTTCTTT; v_gene: TRBV4-3; j_gene: TRBJ1-1; abundance: NA; d_gene: NA
CDR3aa: CASSDAGGSTDTQYF; CDR3nt: TGTGCCAGCAGTGATGCGGGGGGGAGCACAGATACGCAGTATTTT; v_gene: TRBV6-4; j_gene: TRBJ2-3; abundance: NA; d_gene: TRBD2
CDR3aa: CAWSVLQGYTF; CDR3nt: TGTGCCTGGAGTGTCCTACAGGGCTACACCTTC; v_gene: TRBV30; j_gene: TRBJ1-2; abundance: NA; d_gene: NA
CDR3aa: CASTRGLAGVQETQYF; CDR3nt: TGCGCCAGCACCCGAGGGCTAGCGGGGGTCCAAGAGACCCAGTACTTC; v_gene: TRBV5-1; j_gene: TRBJ2-5; abundance: NA; d_gene: TRBD2
CDR3aa: CAISGTGTGAWSGANVLTF; CDR3nt: TGTGCCATCAGTGGGACCGGGACAGGGGCTTGGTCTGGGGCCAACGTCCTGACTTTC; v_gene: TRBV10-3; j_gene: TRBJ2-6; abundance: NA; d_gene: TRBD1